The 15 T cell receptor beta chains presented below share a single source sample, sequenced in a study of cytomegalovirus exposure and HLA in healthy donors. Primers included in the PCR were 60 Vbeta and 13 Jbeta primers. TCRdb's copy holds only in-frame clones and misses some; the assay was immunoSEQ multiplex PCR. The sample holds 90,000 to 120,000 clones, about 70% seen once. The sequencing sample was made of PBMCs. These receptor sequences come from a woman between 18 and 29 years old in good health and CMV-seropositive.

The chain has TRBV15 and TRBJ1-5; no clear D gene. V was clipped by 1 base and J by 5 bases, with 3 bases between them. Germline CDR1 is LNHNV and CDR2 is YYDKDF (reference sequence). The CDR3 loop spans 12 amino acids. The CDR3 protein is CATSRVDQPQHF. Here the CDR3 DNA reads TGTGCCACCAGCAGAGTAGATCAGCCCCAGCATTTT.

This clone was detected only a few times. The rearrangement joins TRBV5-6 to TRBJ1-1; D remains ambiguous. V shed 4 bases and J shed 0 bases, with 10 bases lying between them. CDR1 and CDR2 from the germline V gene are SGHDT and YYEEEE. The CDR3 totals 14 residues. The CDR3 protein is CASSRVEMNTEAFF. The CDR3 nucleotides read TGTGCCAGCAGCCGGGTCGAAATGAACACTGAAGCTTTCTTT.

The chain is built from TRBV6-6 and TRBJ2-3, with 10 positions matching TRBD2. Germline CDR1 is MNHNY and CDR2 is SVGAGI (reference sequence). There are 14 residues in the CDR3. V gave up 3 bases and J gave up 4 bases; unmatched junction bases: 1. CDR3 sequence: CASSYGTSADTQYF. The CDR3 DNA reads TGTGCCAGCAGTTATGGGACTAGCGCAGATACGCAGTATTTT.

The rearrangement links TRBV6-1 to TRBJ2-7, with TRBD2 matching over 8 bases. J lost 7 bases, V lost 7 bases, and 12 bases had no gene match. Germline lookup yields CDR1 MNHNS and CDR2 SASEGT. This CDR3 spans 14 amino acids. CDR3 region: CASTDGGVRWEQYF. The CDR3, as DNA: TGTGCCAGCACCGACGGGGGGGTACGGTGGGAGCAGTACTTC.

V and J are TRBV29-1 and TRBJ1-2, with 9 positions matching TRBD1. The CDR3 is 14 amino acids. With V trimmed by 3 bases and J by 8 bases, 10 bases remained unmatched. Looked up from germline, CDR1 is SQVTM and CDR2 is ANQGSEA. The CDR3 sequence is CSVDLQGAGRGYTF. CDR3 in DNA: TGCAGCGTTGACCTACAGGGGGCCGGGCGCGGCTACACCTTC.

This clone came up a few times. For the CDR3, the DNA is TGTGCCAGCACCCCAGGGGGCGTAAGAACTGAAGCTTTCTTT. It translates to CASTPGGVRTEAFF. The rearrangement uses TRBV7-2 and TRBJ1-1, with 8 positions matching TRBD1. This CDR3 contains 14 residues. Germline CDR1 and CDR2: SGHTA and FQGNSA. V trimming: 7 bases; J trimming: 5 bases; junction bases outside the gene matches: 9.

Remarks on this clone: A junction boundary mismatches the germline segment, possibly from a read error. The chain recombines TRBV7-7 with TRBJ2-7, with TRBD1 matching 8 bases. CDR3 length: 15 amino acids. CDR1 is SSHAT, CDR2 FNYEAQ, per germline (reference sequence). The CDR3: CASSLGQGTGYEQYF. CDR3 DNA sequence: TGTGCTAGCAGCTTAGGACAGGGTACAGGCTACGAGCAGTACTTC.

V usage is TRBV12-5 and J usage is TRBJ2-2; 9 nucleotides agree with TRBD2. Germline V gene lookup returns CDR1 LGHNT and CDR2 FRNRAP. CDR3 size: 14 residues. V trimming: 6 bases; J trimming: 6 bases; junction bases outside the gene matches: 5. The chain's CDR3 is CASGPGLAAGELFF. As DNA, the CDR3 is TGTGCTAGTGGCCCGGGACTAGCTGCCGGGGAGCTGTTTTTT.

The chain employs TRBV7-3 and TRBJ2-1; D may be TRBD2 (5 bases). This CDR3 comprises 16 residues. V was clipped by 1 base and J by 5 bases, with 15 bases between them. Germline V gives CDR1 SGHTA, CDR2 FQGTGA. CDR3 sequence: CASSLRAGAIDNEQFF. CDR3 nucleotide sequence: TGTGCCAGCAGCTTAAGGGCGGGCGCAATTGACAATGAGCAGTTCTTC.

The chain is built from TRBV30 and TRBJ2-5; TRBD1 might be the D (6 bases). In germline, CDR1 is GTSNPN, CDR2 SVGIG (reference sequence). Between the trimmed V and J ends, which lost 7 bases and 0 bases, there was a span of 21 bases. This CDR3 spans 16 amino acids. The CDR3 bases are TGTGCCTTCCGACCCGCAGCTTACAGGGACCAAGAGACCCAGTACTTC. It specifies CAFRPAAYRDQETQYF.

This clone was counted once. This chain links TRBV30 with TRBJ2-5; D unresolved. The closer fit of TRBJ2-7 to the DNA end suggests the J call may be wrong. This CDR3 is 13 amino acids long. CDR1 is GTSNPN and CDR2 is SVGIG in the germline V gene (reference sequence). The CDR3 DNA reads as TGTGCCTGGAGTGTCCTATCCTCTTACGAGCAGTACTTC. Protein: CAWSVLSSYEQYF.

A word on this clone: Other nucleotide sequences from this sample produce the same CDR3. The chain joins TRBV18 to TRBJ2-7; tentative D call: TRBD1 (5 bases). The germline V gene has CDR1 KGHSH and CDR2 LQKENI. The germline V and J ends were trimmed by 6 bases and 5 bases, with 11 bases remaining between them. This CDR3 is 12 amino acids long. CDR3 in DNA: TGTGCCAGCTCGCCATCGACAGACGAGCAGTACTTC. This gives the protein CASSPSTDEQYF. The variable domain in full, with the rest retrieved from reference TRBV18 and TRBJ2-7, is NAGVMQNPRHLVRRRGQEARLRCSPMKGHSHVYWYRQLPEEGLKFMVYLQKENIIDESGMPKERFSAEFPKEGPSILRIQQVVRGDSAAYFCASSPSTDEQYFGPGTRLTVT.

This chain connects TRBV28 to TRBJ1-2, with TRBD1 matching 8 bases. CDR3 length: 14 residues. The J segment lost 11 bases and the V segment lost 2 bases, leaving 10 bases of the junction unmatched. Germline CDR1 is MDHEN and CDR2 is SYDVKM. The CDR3 loop reads CASSLTGTGGPYTF. Written as DNA, the CDR3 is TGTGCCAGCAGTTTAACCGGGACAGGCGGACCGTACACCTTC.

In its sample, this clone was seen a few times. This rearrangement joins TRBV2 to TRBJ2-1; D is possibly TRBD2 (5 bases). CDR1 and CDR2 (germline): SNHLY, FYNNEI. The CDR3 is 11 residues long. V was clipped by 4 bases and J by 7 bases, with 5 bases between them. The CDR3 bases are TGTGCCAGCAGTGGACTAAATGAGCAGTTCTTC. Translation gives CASSGLNEQFF.

The chain links TRBV5-6 to TRBJ2-1; 7 bases agree with TRBD1. This CDR3 spans 14 amino acids. Germline assignment: CDR1 SGHDT and CDR2 YYEEEE. V trimming: 4 bases; J trimming: 4 bases; junction bases outside the gene matches: 5. CDR3: CASSKGQWYNEQFF. CDR3 bases: TGTGCCAGCAGCAAGGGACAGTGGTACAATGAGCAGTTCTTC. Full variable domain (missing parts from reference TRBV5-6 and TRBJ2-1): DAGVTQSPTHLIKTRGQQVTLRCSPKSGHDTVSWYQQALGQGPQFIFQYYEEEERQRGNFPDRFSGHQFPNYSSELNVNALLLGDSALYLCASSKGQWYNEQFFGPGTRLTVL.